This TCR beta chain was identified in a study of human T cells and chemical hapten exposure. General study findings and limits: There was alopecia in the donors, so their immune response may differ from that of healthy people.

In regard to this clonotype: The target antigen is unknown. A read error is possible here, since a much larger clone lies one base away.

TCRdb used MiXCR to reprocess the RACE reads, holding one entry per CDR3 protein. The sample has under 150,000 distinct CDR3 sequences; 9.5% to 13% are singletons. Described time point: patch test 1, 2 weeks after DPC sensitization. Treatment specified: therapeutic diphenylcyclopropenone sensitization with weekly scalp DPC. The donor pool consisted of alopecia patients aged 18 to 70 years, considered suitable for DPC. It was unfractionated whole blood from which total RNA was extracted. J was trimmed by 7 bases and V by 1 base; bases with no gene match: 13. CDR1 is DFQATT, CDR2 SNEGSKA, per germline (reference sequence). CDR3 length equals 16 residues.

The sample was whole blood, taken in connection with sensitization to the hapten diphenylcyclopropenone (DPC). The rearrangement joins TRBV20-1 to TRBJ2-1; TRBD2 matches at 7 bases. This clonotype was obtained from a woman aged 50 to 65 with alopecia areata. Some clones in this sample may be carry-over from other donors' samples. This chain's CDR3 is CSARAASGLGSNEQFF. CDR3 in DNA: TGCAGTGCTAGAGCTGCCTCTGGACTAGGATCGAATGAGCAGTTCTTC.